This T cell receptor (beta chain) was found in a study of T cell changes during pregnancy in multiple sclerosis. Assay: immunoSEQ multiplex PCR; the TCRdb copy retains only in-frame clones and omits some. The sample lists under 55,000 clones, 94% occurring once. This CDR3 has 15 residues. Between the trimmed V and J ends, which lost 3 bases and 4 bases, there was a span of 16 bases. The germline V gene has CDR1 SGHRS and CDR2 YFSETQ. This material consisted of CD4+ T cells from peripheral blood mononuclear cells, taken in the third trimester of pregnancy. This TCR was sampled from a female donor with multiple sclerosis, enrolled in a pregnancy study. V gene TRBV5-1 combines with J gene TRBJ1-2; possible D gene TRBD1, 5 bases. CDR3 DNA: TGCGCCAGCAGCTCCAGTAGGACAACCACCTATGGCTACACCTTC. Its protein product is CASSSSRTTTYGYTF.